This TCR beta chain was identified during a study of Ad26.COV2.S vaccination and SARS-CoV-2 variants. Whole-study context: Ad26.COV2.S was injected intramuscularly once or twice, 56 days apart. Points from the study as a whole: Breadth measured for non-spike TCRs was similar across vaccine and placebo recipients.

Assay used: immunoSEQ multiplex PCR; TCRdb lists only in-frame clones, some missing. In the table there are about 680,000 clones, roughly nine tenths of which are singletons. Treatment specified: about 20 received Ad26.COV2.S at low or high dose, single or two shots; 5 received placebo; per-sample allocation not given. All samples were drawn on day 63, counting from the first vaccine or placebo injection. In Boston, an adult donor aged 18-55 years took part. Expression of Wuhan-strain SARS-CoV-2 spike came from the Ad26 vector that formed the vaccine. Concerning this clone: Antigen: not known.

Trimming took 6 bases from V and 8 from J, leaving 13 bases between them. Germline loops: CDR1 LNHDA, CDR2 SQIVND (reference sequence). CDR3 size: 13 residues. Material: peripheral blood, obtained in a trial of Ad26.COV2.S vaccine versus placebo. This sequence was found in a person between 18 and 59 years old who received the Ad26.COV2.S COVID-19 vaccine or a placebo. The rearrangement links TRBV19 to TRBJ1-4, with a tentative D call TRBD1 (5 bases). Written as DNA, the CDR3 is TGTGCCAGTAGAGGGGAAGGCAACGAAAAACTGTTTTTT. Residues: CASRGEGNEKLFF.